These T cell receptor beta chains were read from a single sample in a study of CD8 T cells in Susac syndrome. One entry per CDR3 protein, called by TCRdb with MiXCR from the immunoSEQ multiplex PCR reads. In the table there are about 120,000 distinct CDR3 sequences, 96% of which are singletons. The sample taken for sequencing was CD4+ T cells from PBMCs. These receptors came from a human donor with Susac syndrome. Each CDR3 is given with its conserved first and last residue. The D gene is left open where the match is weak. The listing skips clone size in some rows; elsewhere it reads once, few, many or a size class.

d_gene,abundance,j_gene,v_gene,CDR3nt,CDR3aa
-,-,TRBJ2-5,TRBV18,TGTGCCAGCTCAACTGGACCCGGACGGGAGACCCAGTACTTC,CASSTGPGRETQYF
-,-,TRBJ1-2,TRBV3-1,TGTGCCAGCAGCCCGCGGACGGAAGGCTATGGCTACACCTTC,CASSPRTEGYGYTF
-,-,TRBJ2-5,TRBV13,TGTGCCAGCAGCTTCGGACGCATCACACATGGAGAGACCCAGTACTTC,CASSFGRITHGETQYF
-,-,TRBJ2-1,TRBV21-1,TGTGCCAGCAGCAAAGGCCCTGTCAGTAGCGGGAGAGGGACAAGGACCTACAATGAGCAGTTCTTC,CASSKGPVSSGRGTRTYNEQFF
TRBD1,-,TRBJ1-5,TRBV20-1,TGCAGTGCTAGAGATTCGGGGACAGGGAATCAGCCCCAGCATTTT,CSARDSGTGNQPQHF
-,-,TRBJ1-4,TRBV29-1,TGCAGCGTTGGCTGGTCGGGCGAAAAACTGTTTTTT,CSVGWSGEKLFF
-,once,TRBJ2-5,TRBV5-1,TGCGCCAGCAGCCCCGGGGCTTTCCCACGGGAGGAGACCCAGTACTTC,CASSPGAFPREETQYF
-,-,TRBJ2-5,TRBV29-1,TGCAGCGTTGAAAGGGGGATGGGAGAGACCCAGTACTTC,CSVERGMGETQYF
TRBD2,-,TRBJ2-1,TRBV29-1,TGCAGCGTTCGACTAGCGGGACAGGTAAATGAGCAGTTCTTC,CSVRLAGQVNEQFF
TRBD1,-,TRBJ2-3,TRBV25-1,TGTGCCAGCGGGATGAGACAGGGCCCAGATACGCAGTATTTT,CASGMRQGPDTQYF
-,once,TRBJ1-5,TRBV12-3/TRBV12-4,TGTGCCAGCAGACTCGGGGCGAGTGATTATCAGCCCCAGCATTTT,CASRLGASDYQPQHF
TRBD2,once,TRBJ2-1,TRBV6-2/TRBV6-3,TGTGCCAGCAGCGCCATTGCGGGAGCCAAATACAATGAGCAGTTCTTC,CASSAIAGAKYNEQFF
-,-,TRBJ2-1,TRBV29-1,TGCAGCGTTCTCACTAGTCCCAATGAGCAGTTCTTC,CSVLTSPNEQFF
-,once,TRBJ1-2,TRBV9,TGTGCCAGCAGCGTAGCTCAATCGGTTACGGGTTCTGACTATGGCTACACCTTC,CASSVAQSVTGSDYGYTF
TRBD2,few,TRBJ2-5,TRBV7-2,TGTGCCAGCAGCCCCGGGACTAGCGGAGAGACCCAGTACTTC,CASSPGTSGETQYF
TRBD2,once,TRBJ2-7,TRBV20-1,TGCAGTGCCATCACTGGGAGGGACTCTCCCTACGAGCAGTACTTC,CSAITGRDSPYEQYF
-,-,TRBJ2-4,TRBV4-2,TGTGCCAGCAGCCAAGCACAGGGTTTAGCCAAAAACATTCAGTACTTC,CASSQAQGLAKNIQYF
-,-,TRBJ1-5,TRBV12-3/TRBV12-4,TGTGCCAGCAGTTTCGGGCGAAATCAGCCCCAGCATTTT,CASSFGRNQPQHF
-,-,TRBJ1-1,TRBV18,TGTGCCAGCTCACCGAACATGAACACTGAAGCTTTCTTT,CASSPNMNTEAFF
-,-,TRBJ1-4,TRBV4-2,TGTGCCAGCAGCCATCCTACAGGGACTAATGAAAAACTGTTTTTT,CASSHPTGTNEKLFF
TRBD1,-,TRBJ1-1,TRBV28,TGTGCCAGCAGGGAAACAGGGGTTCGCTCTGAAGCTTTCTTT,CASRETGVRSEAFF